This T cell receptor beta chain appears in the sequencing data of a study of T-cell reconstitution after alpha-beta-depleted transplantation in children. Preparation of the TCRbeta library used unique molecular identifiers. TCRdb recomputed calls from the PCR reads with MiXCR, one row per CDR3 protein. The sample shows approximately 390,000 distinct CDR3 sequences, 11% of them seen only once. This CDR3 spans 16 amino acids. The ends lost 0 bases at V and 7 bases at J; junction bases unmatched: 10. Germline V gene lookup returns CDR1 DFQATT and CDR2 SNEGSKA (reference sequence). The sample here was PBMCs from the stem cell graft donor, taken from the stem cell graft. This sequence joins TRBV20-1 and TRBJ1-2, with TRBD1 matching 11 bases. This receptor was identified in a human donor who donated a stem cell graft to a child with acute myeloid leukemia. The CDR3: CSAREGTGQGASGYTF. As DNA, the CDR3 is TGCAGTGCTAGAGAGGGGACCGGACAGGGGGCGTCTGGCTACACCTTC.